The 23 T cell receptor beta chains below all came from one sample that was sequenced in a study of blood T cell repertoires in COVID-19. Generated by immunoSEQ multiplex PCR, the TCRdb table keeps only in-frame clones and is missing some. In the table there are about 140,000 clones, about 79% of which are singletons. Sequencing was done on a sample of PBMCs or T cells enriched from blood (not recorded which). The receptors originated from a woman between 45 and 60 years old who had recovered from COVID-19.

This rearrangement joins TRBV13 to TRBJ2-1; D gene unclear. This CDR3 comprises 13 residues. V lost 2 bases to trimming and J lost 4 bases, with 6 bases between them. Germline CDR1 is PRHDT and CDR2 is FYEKMQ (reference sequence). CDR3 loop: CASSLSRYNEQFF. In DNA, the CDR3 is TGTGCCAGCAGCTTATCTAGATACAATGAGCAGTTCTTC.

The V call is TRBV6-2 or TRBV6-3, the J call TRBJ1-2; no clear D gene. Trimming removed 2 bases at V and 2 bases at J, with 6 bases between. Germline values: CDR1 MNHEY, CDR2 SVGEGT. CDR3 size: 13 residues. This CDR3 reads CASSYRVNYGYTF. The CDR3, as DNA: TGTGCCAGCAGTTACCGGGTAAACTATGGCTACACCTTC.

The chain couples TRBV3-1 (or the pseudogene TRBV3-2) to TRBJ2-2; D gene uncertain. V was trimmed by 4 bases and J by 4 bases, leaving 16 bases between them. CDR3 length: 16 residues. Per germline, CDR1 LGHDT and CDR2 YNNKEL (reference sequence). This CDR3 reads CASSPQTYPSTGELFF. Written as DNA, the CDR3 is TGTGCCAGCAGCCCTCAGACATACCCGAGCACCGGGGAGCTGTTTTTT.

The chain couples TRBV5-1 to TRBJ2-5, with D perhaps TRBD2 (5 bases). This CDR3 has 13 amino acids. V lost 4 bases and J 7 bases, leaving 14 bases between the germline ends. Germline CDR1 SGHRS, CDR2 YFSETQ. The CDR3 region is CASSEASEGTQYF. The CDR3 nucleotides read TGCGCCAGCAGCGAGGCCTCAGAGGGGACCCAGTACTTC.

This clone was seen a few times. V and J are TRBV2 and TRBJ1-5; D perhaps matches TRBD1 (5 bases). CDR1 and CDR2 (germline): SNHLY, FYNNEI. Trimming took off 5 bases at V and 6 bases at J, with 14 bases between the two ends. The CDR3 loop spans 14 amino acids. CDR3 coding DNA: TGTGCCAGCAGTTTGATAGGGACTGGTCAGCCCCAGCATTTT. This codes for CASSLIGTGQPQHF.

In nucleotides, the CDR3 is TGCGCCAGCAGCTACCTTGGACAGGGGTTCGACGAGCAGTACTTC. It specifies CASSYLGQGFDEQYF. This chain joins TRBV5-1 and TRBJ2-7; 9 nucleotides agree with TRBD1. After removal of 3 bases from V and 5 bases from J, the junction contained 9 bases not matched to a gene. This CDR3 has 15 amino acids. Germline V gene data show CDR1 as SGHRS and CDR2 as YFSETQ.

This clone was seen only a few times. The chain links TRBV11-2 to TRBJ1-4; D unresolved. V was shortened by 1 base and J by 5 bases, with 5 bases between the two germline ends. The germline gives CDR1 SGHAT, CDR2 FQNNGV. The CDR3 runs 13 residues. The CDR3 bases are TGTGCCAGCAGCTTAGGGCAGAATGAAAAACTGTTTTTT. Amino acids: CASSLGQNEKLFF.

The rearrangement links TRBV2 to TRBJ2-7; 10 positions match TRBD2. J gave up 5 bases and V 8 bases, and 9 bases lay outside the gene matches. The CDR3 runs to 14 residues. Germline assignment: CDR1 SNHLY and CDR2 FYNNEI. Here the CDR3 DNA reads TGTGCCAGCGCGCTAGCGGGAGTTCGAGACGAGCAGTACTTC. The encoded protein is CASALAGVRDEQYF.

This clone was seen more than once but under ten times. The rearrangement joins TRBV19 to TRBJ1-5; possibly TRBD1 for D (6 bases). V was trimmed by 5 bases and J by 4 bases, leaving 15 bases between them. The CDR3 covers 15 residues. CDR1 and CDR2 (germline): LNHDA, SQIVND (reference sequence). CDR3 sequence: CASSSHRVPNQPQHF. The DNA of the CDR3 is TGTGCCAGTAGTTCCCACAGGGTGCCGAATCAGCCCCAGCATTTT.

This CDR3 is CASSFQGPYEQYF. CDR3 DNA sequence: TGTGCCAGCAGTTTCCAGGGCCCCTACGAGCAGTACTTC. V usage is TRBV25-1 and J usage is TRBJ2-7, with D possibly being TRBD1 (5 bases). The length of the CDR3 is 13 residues. The germline V and J ends were trimmed by 5 bases and 2 bases, with 10 bases remaining between them. Germline V gene sequence: CDR1 MGHDK, CDR2 SYGVNS.

A single count supports this clone. This chain links TRBV10-3 with TRBJ2-4, with D maybe TRBD1 (6 bases). The CDR3 runs 18 residues. The germline V and J ends were trimmed by 0 bases and 0 bases, with 15 bases remaining between them. CDR1 and CDR2 from the germline V gene are ENHRY and SYGVKD. DNA of the CDR3: TGTGCCATCAGTGAGTCAAGAGGGCAGGGGATAGCCAAAAACATTCAGTACTTC. As protein: CAISESRGQGIAKNIQYF.

The chain uses TRBV29-1 and TRBJ2-2; the D gene is possibly TRBD2 (6 bases). Trimming took 8 bases from V and 0 from J, leaving 22 bases between them. The germline gives CDR1 SQVTM, CDR2 ANQGSEA. The CDR3 extends over 17 amino acids. CDR3 in amino acids: CSLASWRGKTNTGELFF. The DNA for the CDR3 is TGCAGCCTGGCTTCGTGGAGGGGAAAGACGAACACCGGGGAGCTGTTTTTT.

V usage is TRBV10-3 and J usage is TRBJ2-6; D might be TRBD1 (7 bases). Germline V CDR1 and CDR2: ENHRY, SYGVKD. The V end was cut by 3 bases, the J end by 2 bases, with 17 bases between. This CDR3 comprises 18 residues. The CDR3 loop reads CAISEGAGGSPGANVLTF. The CDR3 DNA reads TGTGCCATCAGTGAAGGGGCAGGGGGGAGCCCTGGGGCCAACGTCCTGACTTTC.

The chain uses TRBV2 and TRBJ2-1; 9 bases agree with TRBD2. The CDR3 length is 14 residues. Looked up from germline, CDR1 is SNHLY and CDR2 is FYNNEI. The ends lost 4 bases at V and 10 bases at J; junction bases unmatched: 8. The CDR3 sequence is CASSARTSVWEQFF. The CDR3 DNA sequence: TGTGCCAGCAGTGCTAGGACTAGCGTATGGGAGCAGTTCTTC.

This chain connects TRBV6-5 to TRBJ1-1; D not resolved. Germline values: CDR1 MNHEY, CDR2 SVGAGI. The CDR3 covers 13 residues. The ends were cut back, 2 bases at V and 4 bases at J, with 8 bases in the middle. The CDR3 bases are TGTGCCAGCAGTTACGGGAGGATCACTGAAGCTTTCTTT. The encoded protein is CASSYGRITEAFF.

The rearrangement uses TRBV4-1 and TRBJ1-2, with 9 bases lining up with TRBD1. CDR1 and CDR2 (germline): MGHRA, YSYEKL. CDR3 size: 15 residues. The trim removed 0 bases at V and 6 bases at J, leaving 5 bases unmatched. The CDR3 sequence: CASSQDPQGADGYTF. The CDR3 nucleotides are TGCGCCAGCAGCCAAGATCCACAGGGGGCCGATGGCTACACCTTC.

This CDR3 reads CASSLRTDTTNEKLFF. The CDR3 DNA follows: TGTGCCAGCAGCCTGCGGACAGATACAACTAATGAAAAACTGTTTTTT. This chain joins TRBV5-4 and TRBJ1-4; a weak D match, TRBD1 (6 bases). Trimming removed 4 bases at V and 0 bases at J, with 13 bases between. This CDR3 region has 16 residues. Germline CDR1 and CDR2: SGHNT and YYREEE (reference sequence).

This chain links TRBV4-2 with TRBJ2-3; 7 positions agree with TRBD1. V dropped 2 bases and J dropped 6; count of bases not matched to a gene: 11. The CDR3 has 16 residues. The germline V gene encodes CDR1 LGHNA and CDR2 YNFKEQ. The CDR3 loop reads CASSQLDRVRGDTQYF. CDR3 coding DNA: TGTGCCAGCAGCCAACTAGACAGGGTTCGGGGTGATACGCAGTATTTT.

This sequence joins TRBV7-9 and TRBJ2-1, with D possibly being TRBD2 (6 bases). V was pared by 5 bases and J by 11 bases, with 13 bases between. Germline CDR1 is SEHNR and CDR2 is FQNEAQ (reference sequence). This CDR3 is 12 amino acids long. CDR3: CASSPGLEKQFF. The DNA of the CDR3 is TGTGCCAGCAGCCCGGGACTGGAAAAGCAGTTCTTC.

The chain employs TRBV14 and TRBJ2-1; TRBD2 matches 12 bases. The CDR3 covers 17 residues. The germline V gene has CDR1 SGHDN and CDR2 FVKESK. V gave up 3 bases and J gave up 10 bases; unmatched junction bases: 13. CDR3: CASSHWTSGTFFGEQFF. The CDR3 region has the DNA TGTGCCAGCAGCCACTGGACTAGCGGGACCTTTTTTGGAGAGCAGTTCTTC.

V gene TRBV18 combines with J gene TRBJ1-1; 7 bases align to TRBD1. CDR1 is KGHSH and CDR2 is LQKENI in the germline V gene. The CDR3 loop spans 15 amino acids. After removal of 3 bases from V and 2 bases from J, the junction contained 6 bases not matched to a gene. Written as DNA, the CDR3 is TGTGCCAGCTCACCCATGGACAGGCTTAACACTGAAGCTTTCTTT. Amino acid sequence: CASSPMDRLNTEAFF.

The sample holds one count of this clone. This chain joins TRBV30 and TRBJ2-3; D is unclear. Trimming left V 4 bases short and J 5 bases short, with 13 bases between. The CDR3 extends over 13 amino acids. The germline gives CDR1 GTSNPN, CDR2 SVGIG (reference sequence). Here the CDR3 reads CAWKWSAEDTQYF. For the CDR3, the DNA is TGTGCCTGGAAGTGGTCCGCGGAAGATACGCAGTATTTT.

This chain links TRBV9 with TRBJ1-2, with TRBD1 identical over 7 bases. The CDR3 length is 13 residues. V shed 0 bases and J 8 bases; nucleotides not matched to a gene: 4. Germline loops: CDR1 SGDLS, CDR2 YYNGEE. CDR3 region: CASSVGAGGGYTF. CDR3 nucleotide sequence: TGTGCCAGCAGCGTAGGAGCAGGGGGAGGCTACACCTTC.